Presented here are 31 T cell receptor beta chains from one specimen sequenced in a study of cytomegalovirus exposure and HLA in healthy donors. PCR employed 60 Vbeta and 13 Jbeta primers. The data were produced by immunoSEQ multiplex PCR, yet TCRdb's version contains in-frame clones alone and is incomplete. The table shows approximately 71,000 clones, with 72% occurring only once. The specimen was PBMCs. These receptors all come from a woman aged 35 to 49 in good health and CMV-seropositive.

V gene TRBV2 combines with J gene TRBJ1-5; D gene ambiguous. Germline CDR1 SNHLY, CDR2 FYNNEI. The V and J ends lost 4 bases and 7 bases respectively, with 8 bases between them. The CDR3 is made up of 12 amino acids. This chain's CDR3 is CASSVAIQPQHF. In DNA form, the CDR3 reads TGTGCCAGCAGTGTCGCGATCCAGCCCCAGCATTTT.

The chain uses TRBV7-9 and TRBJ1-1, with D perhaps matching TRBD1 (6 bases). Looked up from germline, CDR1 is SEHNR and CDR2 is FQNEAQ (reference sequence). CDR3 size: 15 residues. V shed 5 bases and J shed 0 bases, with 13 bases lying between them. The CDR3 here is CASSAEGEMNTEAFF. In DNA form, the CDR3 reads TGTGCCAGCAGCGCCGAGGGGGAAATGAACACTGAAGCTTTCTTT.

The V gene is TRBV5-1, the J gene TRBJ1-5; TRBD1 aligns across 11 bases. The germline CDR1 and CDR2 sequences are SGHRS and YFSETQ. The CDR3 contains 15 residues. With 0 bases clipped from V and 5 bases from J, the junction kept 1 base outside the gene matches. The CDR3 spells CASSLAGQGDQPQHF. CDR3 DNA: TGCGCCAGCAGCTTGGCGGGACAGGGGGATCAGCCCCAGCATTTT.

The rearrangement links TRBV29-1 to TRBJ1-3; maybe TRBD1 (6 bases). V was shortened by 7 bases and J by 3 bases, with 13 bases between the two germline ends. CDR1 is SQVTM, CDR2 ANQGSEA, per germline. The CDR3 sequence is 13 residues long. The CDR3 DNA is TGCAGCGATAACAGGGTGAATGGAAACACCATATATTTT. This codes for CSDNRVNGNTIYF.

A few counts support this clone. The same CDR3 is also encoded by other DNA sequences in this sample. V usage is TRBV20-1 and J usage is TRBJ1-1; 9 bases align to TRBD1. CDR3 length: 11 residues. Germline assignment: CDR1 DFQATT and CDR2 SNEGSKA (reference sequence). The CDR3 bases are TGCTCGGGACAGGGGAACACTGAAGCTTTCTTT. Amino acid sequence: CSGQGNTEAFF.

V gene TRBV18 combines with J gene TRBJ1-1; D unresolved. The CDR3 is made up of 12 amino acids. Trimming took off 0 bases at V and 5 bases at J, with 4 bases between the two ends. CDR1 and CDR2 (germline): KGHSH, LQKENI. CDR3 DNA sequence: TGTGCCAGCTCACCACCGACAACTGAAGCTTTCTTT. This encodes CASSPPTTEAFF.

The gene calls are TRBV11-3 and TRBJ1-1; D may be TRBD1 (6 bases). V was cut by 4 bases and J by 1 base, with 16 bases left in between. CDR3 size: 16 residues. In germline, CDR1 is SGHNT, CDR2 YENEEA. This CDR3 is CASSSSTTGTNTEAFF. The DNA of the CDR3 is TGTGCCAGCAGCTCCAGTACAACAGGGACGAACACTGAAGCTTTCTTT.

J is TRBJ2-1 and V is TRBV6-5, with 7 bases identical to TRBD2. CDR3 size: 14 residues. CDR1 and CDR2 from the germline V gene are MNHEY and SVGAGI. The trim removed 4 bases at V and 3 bases at J, leaving 3 bases unmatched. The CDR3 DNA follows: TGTGCCAGCAGTTTCCGGGACTACTACAATGAGCAGTTCTTC. Its protein product is CASSFRDYYNEQFF.

V gene TRBV7-9 combines with J gene TRBJ2-7; 7 bases are a match to TRBD1. CDR3 length: 15 residues. In germline, CDR1 is SEHNR, CDR2 FQNEAQ (reference sequence). After removal of 2 bases from V and 1 base from J, the junction contained 5 bases not matched to a gene. This CDR3 is CASSLLSTGSYEQYF. DNA for the CDR3: TGTGCCAGCAGCTTACTGTCGACAGGGTCCTACGAGCAGTACTTC.

This chain links TRBV7-2 with TRBJ2-2; tentatively, D is TRBD2 (5 bases). This CDR3 has 15 amino acids. V lost 5 bases and J lost 2, with 12 bases in between. Per the germline V gene, CDR1 is SGHTA and CDR2 is FQGNSA. The CDR3 protein is CASSAQPGNTGELFF. In DNA form, the CDR3 reads TGTGCCAGCAGCGCGCAGCCGGGAAACACCGGGGAGCTGTTTTTT.

This clone is a singleton in its sample. The CDR3 loop reads CASSLALYINNQPQHF. The CDR3 nucleotides are TGTGCCAGCAGCTTAGCGCTCTATATTAACAATCAGCCCCAGCATTTT. V and J are TRBV7-8 and TRBJ1-5; no definite D call. This CDR3 spans 16 amino acids. V gave up 0 bases and J gave up 3 bases, with 12 bases separating them. Germline values: CDR1 SGHVS, CDR2 FQNEAQ.

This clone was seen a few times. V and J are TRBV7-9 and TRBJ1-4, with 8 bases aligning to TRBD1. The CDR3 is 14 residues long. Germline V gene data show CDR1 as SEHNR and CDR2 as FQNEAQ (reference sequence). Trimming removed 5 bases from V and 4 bases from J; junction bases left unmatched: 3. For the CDR3, the DNA is TGTGCCAGCAGCCCGGGACAGGATAATGAAAAACTGTTTTTT. This codes for CASSPGQDNEKLFF.

The chain joins TRBV5-6 to TRBJ1-5; 9 nucleotides line up with TRBD1. The V segment lost 2 bases and the J segment 6 bases; nucleotides outside the gene matches: 6. This CDR3 contains 15 residues. Germline CDR1 and CDR2: SGHDT and YYEEEE. The CDR3 loop is CASSLLGTGTQPQHF. The CDR3 region has the DNA TGTGCCAGCAGCTTACTTGGGACAGGGACTCAGCCCCAGCATTTT.

The V gene is TRBV29-1, the J gene TRBJ1-1; 10 positions match TRBD1. The junction had 12 bases not matched to a gene; V was cut back by 6 bases and J by 11 bases. Germline-derived CDR1 and CDR2 are SQVTM and ANQGSEA. This CDR3 has 13 amino acids. CDR3 amino acids: CSVAIGQGEMAFF. CDR3 sequence (DNA): TGCAGCGTCGCAATTGGACAGGGGGAAATGGCTTTCTTT.

The chain uses TRBV6-5 and TRBJ1-5; D possibly corresponds to TRBD1 (5 bases). V lost 6 bases and J 0 bases, leaving 12 bases between the germline ends. The CDR3 has 15 residues. Germline lookup yields CDR1 MNHEY and CDR2 SVGAGI. The CDR3 DNA reads as TGTGCCAGCAGGAACCGGGGGAATAGCAATCAGCCCCAGCATTTT. Translated: CASRNRGNSNQPQHF.

V gene TRBV19 combines with J gene TRBJ1-5, with D uncertain. Trimming removed 3 bases at V and 5 bases at J, with 8 bases between. Germline V gene data show CDR1 as LNHDA and CDR2 as SQIVND (reference sequence). The CDR3 loop spans 13 amino acids. The CDR3: CASSMTPDQPQHF. The CDR3 region has the DNA TGTGCCAGTAGTATGACACCCGATCAGCCCCAGCATTTT.

This clone was seen ten or more times. J is TRBJ2-1 and V is TRBV5-1; 9 bases agree with TRBD2. Losses at the gene ends were 2 bases for V and 8 bases for J; bases not matched to a gene: 8. Germline V gene sequence: CDR1 SGHRS, CDR2 YFSETQ. The CDR3 totals 15 residues. The CDR3 bases are TGCGCCAGCAGCTTTGGGCTAGCGGGGTACGATGAGCAGTTCTTC. It specifies CASSFGLAGYDEQFF.

The chain has TRBV18 and TRBJ2-7; the D gene is possibly TRBD2 (5 bases). Germline loops: CDR1 KGHSH, CDR2 LQKENI. The length of the CDR3 is 13 residues. V lost 3 bases, J lost 8 bases, and 14 bases lay in between. The CDR3: CASSPSGGFQQYF. The CDR3, as DNA: TGTGCCAGCTCACCGTCAGGCGGGTTCCAGCAGTACTTC.

V gene TRBV11-3 combines with J gene TRBJ2-3; 9 nucleotides line up with TRBD2. Germline CDR1 SGHNT, CDR2 YENEEA. CDR3 length equals 16 residues. J gave up 3 bases and V 5 bases, and 9 bases lay outside the gene matches. DNA for the CDR3: TGTGCCAGCAGCCCTCCCTCGACTAGCGGTACAGATACGCAGTATTTT. It specifies CASSPPSTSGTDTQYF.

This clone was detected only a few times. The chain employs TRBV4-1 and TRBJ1-4, with 9 bases identical to TRBD1. Germline lookup yields CDR1 MGHRA and CDR2 YSYEKL. The CDR3 is 16 residues long. Trimming took 2 bases from V and 3 from J; bases not matched to a gene: 4. The CDR3 DNA reads as TGCGCCAGCAGCCAACCTTACAGGGGGCCTAATGAAAAACTGTTTTTT. Translated: CASSQPYRGPNEKLFF.

The chain is built from TRBV12-5 and TRBJ2-7; TRBD1 matches at 7 bases. The J segment lost 2 bases and the V segment lost 1 base, leaving 2 bases of the junction unmatched. The germline CDR1 and CDR2 sequences are LGHNT and FRNRAP. The CDR3 has 14 residues. CDR3 protein: CASGLGTGTYEQYF. In DNA form, the CDR3 reads TGTGCTAGTGGTTTGGGGACAGGTACCTACGAGCAGTACTTC. The entire variable domain, with the rest obtained from reference TRBV12-5 and TRBJ2-7, is as follows: DARVTQTPRHKVTEMGQEVTMRCQPILGHNTVFWYRQTMMQGLELLAYFRNRAPLDDSGMPKDRFSAEMPDATLATLKIQPSEPRDSAVYFCASGLGTGTYEQYFGPGTRLTVT.

This clone was counted between two and nine times. The V and J genes are TRBV30 and TRBJ1-3; D not resolved. V lost 0 bases and J 4 bases, leaving 10 bases between the germline ends. CDR3 size: 14 residues. Per the germline V gene, CDR1 is GTSNPN and CDR2 is SVGIG (reference sequence). For the CDR3, the DNA is TGTGCCTGGAGTGTAACGGACTTCGGAAACACCATATATTTT. Protein: CAWSVTDFGNTIYF.

The chain is built from TRBV7-6 and TRBJ2-5; 7 nucleotides line up with TRBD2. V was clipped by 0 bases and J by 1 base; unmatched bases: 5. Germline V gene data show CDR1 as SGHVS and CDR2 as FNYEAQ. This CDR3 contains 16 residues. The CDR3 spells CASSLASGSSQETQYF. As DNA, the CDR3 is TGTGCCAGCAGCTTAGCTAGCGGGTCGTCCCAAGAGACCCAGTACTTC.

The chain employs TRBV29-1 and TRBJ2-7; D possibly corresponds to TRBD1 (6 bases). Germline CDR1 SQVTM, CDR2 ANQGSEA. The CDR3 is 13 residues long. V dropped 6 bases and J dropped 4 bases, with 16 bases sitting between them. CDR3: CSVQGSGGYEQYF. CDR3 DNA sequence: TGCAGCGTACAGGGCAGTGGGGGATACGAGCAGTACTTC.

The V and J genes are TRBV2 and TRBJ1-5; D is unresolved. With 5 bases removed from V and 0 bases from J, the gap between germline ends came to 11 bases. Germline V gene lookup returns CDR1 SNHLY and CDR2 FYNNEI. This CDR3 region has 15 residues. The chain's CDR3 is CASSPFSHSNQPQHF. CDR3 DNA sequence: TGTGCCAGCAGTCCCTTTAGTCATAGCAATCAGCCCCAGCATTTT.

The gene calls are TRBV11-3 and TRBJ2-5; 7 bases match TRBD1. Germline CDR1 SGHNT, CDR2 YENEEA. V lost 1 base and J lost 1; bases outside the gene matches: 6. This CDR3 is 16 amino acids long. The DNA of the CDR3 is TGTGCCAGCAGCTTAGGTCCGGGACAGACCCAAGAGACCCAGTACTTC. Amino acid sequence: CASSLGPGQTQETQYF. Full variable domain (rest looked up from reference TRBV11-3 and TRBJ2-5): EAGVVQSPRYKIIEKKQPVAFWCNPISGHNTLYWYLQNLGQGPELLIRYENEEAVDDSQLPKDRFSAERLKGVDSTLKIQPAELGDSAVYLCASSLGPGQTQETQYFGPGTRLLVL.

This clone showed up just once. The gene calls are TRBV28 and TRBJ1-5; unclear D gene. In germline, CDR1 is MDHEN, CDR2 SYDVKM. This CDR3 spans 14 amino acids. Trimming shortened V by 4 bases and J by 2 bases, and 9 bases separated the two germline ends. The CDR3 loop is CASSSTRGNQPQHF. As DNA, the CDR3 is TGTGCCAGCAGTTCCACGAGAGGCAATCAGCCCCAGCATTTT.

The V call is TRBV5-4, the J call TRBJ2-5; 9 positions agree with TRBD1. CDR1 and CDR2 (germline): SGHNT, YYREEE (reference sequence). This CDR3 is 17 amino acids long. J was trimmed by 4 bases and V by 3 bases; bases with no gene match: 13. Written as DNA, the CDR3 is TGTGCCAGCAGCTCCCCCGCCGGGACAGGGCCAGGAGAGACCCAGTACTTC. This codes for CASSSPAGTGPGETQYF.

The chain links TRBV5-4 to TRBJ2-7; D not certain. CDR3 length equals 14 residues. Germline lookup yields CDR1 SGHNT and CDR2 YYREEE (reference sequence). V was trimmed by 1 base and J by 5 bases, leaving 13 bases between them. CDR3 sequence (DNA): TGTGCCAGCAGCTTGAAGCTTGGTGTAAACGAGCAGTACTTC. This encodes CASSLKLGVNEQYF.

In the case of this clone: The same CDR3 is also encoded by other DNA sequences in this sample. The chain has TRBV2 and TRBJ2-5, with D perhaps matching TRBD2 (7 bases). The CDR3 consists of 16 residues. CDR1 and CDR2 (germline): SNHLY, FYNNEI. Trimming pared 2 bases from V and 5 bases from J, leaving 18 bases between. The CDR3 is CASSENPRGPGETQYF. CDR3 sequence (DNA): TGTGCCAGCAGTGAAAATCCGCGGGGGCCGGGGGAGACCCAGTACTTC.

This clone was seen just once. V is TRBV6-6 and J is TRBJ1-4; 7 bases are shared with TRBD1. V lost 7 bases, J lost 4 bases, and 3 bases stayed unmatched. The CDR3 consists of 13 residues. CDR1 and CDR2 from the germline V gene are MNHNY and SVGAGI (reference sequence). The CDR3: CASTGQSNEKLFF. The CDR3 DNA is TGTGCCAGCACGGGACAGAGTAATGAAAAACTGTTTTTT.